This T cell receptor (beta chain) was sequenced for a study of blood T cell repertoires in COVID-19. Study-level information: Acute and convalescent COVID-19 specimens originated in the United States, Italy and Spain. Nucleic acid was either cDNA or gDNA, and it came from T cells, B-cell-depleted T cells, or PBMCs.

This clone has only a few counts. The CDR3 length is 18 residues. Germline V gives CDR1 LGHNA, CDR2 YSLEER. J was trimmed by 8 bases and V by 4 bases; bases with no gene match: 16. Original analysis: Reference gene primer amplification gave estimated nucleated cell counts. Method: immunoSEQ multiplex PCR; TCRdb's copy keeps in-frame clones and lacks some. V, J and clone size are taken as reported in that table, and D and trimming were inferred from the DNA itself. The data show some 300,000 clones, 70% to 90% seen once. This receptor was identified in a man in his sixties or seventies with acute or convalescent COVID-19. The J gene is TRBJ1-4, the V gene TRBV4-3, with 10 bases lining up with TRBD1. Sequenced: peripheral blood. This chain's CDR3 is CASSPSGDRGRAREKLFF. The CDR3 region has the DNA TGCGCCAGCAGCCCCTCCGGGGACAGGGGCCGCGCCAGGGAAAAACTGTTTTTT.